The 4 T cell receptor beta chains presented below share a single source sample, sequenced in a study of T cell responses to AZD1222 COVID-19 vaccine. Some clones are missing from TCRdb's copy, which holds only in-frame ones; the method was immunoSEQ multiplex PCR. Here the sample spans approximately 120,000 clones, about nine tenths being singletons. The sequenced sample was peripheral blood, obtained on day 0 of AZD1222 vaccination. These receptors originate from an adult in good health.

This sequence joins TRBV4-3 and TRBJ2-1, with 12 bases that match TRBD2. This CDR3 is built from 15 residues. The germline gives CDR1 LGHNA, CDR2 YSLEER. The trim removed 0 bases at V and 12 bases at J, leaving 6 bases unmatched. In DNA, the CDR3 is TGCGCCAGCAGCCAAGACCCACTAGCGGGGGGTCGGCAGTTCTTC. Translating it yields CASSQDPLAGGRQFF.

The chain joins TRBV5-4 to TRBJ1-4, with TRBD1 identical over 9 bases. CDR3 length: 12 residues. CDR1 is SGHNT and CDR2 is YYREEE in the germline V gene (reference sequence). With 7 bases clipped from V and 7 bases from J, the junction kept 2 bases outside the gene matches. CDR3 sequence (DNA): TGTGCCAGCGGGACAGGGACTGAAAAACTGTTTTTT. Protein: CASGTGTEKLFF.

This clone was detected only once. The chain employs TRBV2 and TRBJ1-2; 7 bases line up with TRBD1. This CDR3 contains 14 residues. CDR1 is SNHLY, CDR2 FYNNEI, per germline. V trimming: 1 base; J trimming: 4 bases; junction bases outside the gene matches: 3. DNA for the CDR3: TGTGCCAGCAGTGAAGGGGACAGCGCCTATGGCTACACCTTC. Its translation: CASSEGDSAYGYTF. Together with reference TRBV2 and TRBJ1-2, the CDR3 gives the full variable domain: EPEVTQTPSHQVTQMGQEVILRCVPISNHLYFYWYRQILGQKVEFLVSFYNNEISEKSEIFDDQFSVERPDGSNFTLKIRSTKLEDSAMYFCASSEGDSAYGYTFGSGTRLTVV.

The chain is built from TRBV28 and TRBJ1-5; D gene uncertain. The CDR3 length is 13 residues. The V end lost 3 bases, the J end lost 4 bases, and 7 bases lay between the germline ends. CDR1 MDHEN and CDR2 SYDVKM come from the germline V gene. The CDR3 nucleotides read TGTGCCAGCAGTTTTGTTGGTAATCAGCCCCAGCATTTT. This codes for CASSFVGNQPQHF.